A single sample gave rise to the 2 T cell receptor beta chains below, sequenced in a study of blood T cell repertoires in COVID-19. TCRdb's table, derived via immunoSEQ multiplex PCR, lists solely in-frame clones and lacks some. Among approximately 35,000 clones, 88% were seen once, and the ten largest hold 4.9%. The sequenced sample consisted of peripheral blood. These TCRs come from a woman in her 70s with active COVID-19.

The chain uses TRBV12-3 or TRBV12-4 and TRBJ2-1; possible D gene TRBD2, 6 bases. The germline V and J ends were trimmed by 0 bases and 10 bases, with 10 bases remaining between them. The CDR3 sequence is 13 residues long. The CDR3 spells CASSLAGGSEQFF. The CDR3 nucleotides read TGTGCCAGCAGTTTAGCGGGGGGTTCCGAGCAGTTCTTC.

The chain couples TRBV28 to TRBJ1-5; no clear D gene. This CDR3 region has 15 residues. Germline V gene lookup returns CDR1 MDHEN and CDR2 SYDVKM. V was cut by 6 bases and J by 2 bases, with 14 bases left in between. As DNA, the CDR3 is TGTGCCAGCAGCTCGGGTCACGGAGGCAATCAGCCCCAGCATTTT. Its translation: CASSSGHGGNQPQHF.